This paragraph reports one T cell receptor beta chain. This clone was seen more than once but under ten times. This receptor's antigen is unknown. The record has no base qualities; no much larger clone is one base away. Whole blood was collected in K2EDTA tubes by collaborating institutions according to the institutions' own protocols. For TCRbeta analysis, collaborator samples were shipped as frozen whole blood, as isolated PBMCs, or as DNA extracted from either sample type. The CDR3 measures 14 amino acids from cysteine to phenylalanine. CDR3 DNA is the only sequence kept; it has 42 bases, read in frame from the first base. Unmatched junction bases come to 4, with V trimmed by 5 bases and J by 6 bases. Per the germline V gene, MDHEN is the CDR1 and SYDVKM is the CDR2. These data belong to a study of blood T cell repertoires in COVID-19 (dated by TCRdb to the early 2020s). About the study as a whole: Samples covering the acute and convalescent phases of COVID-19 were provided by collaborators in the United States, Italy and Spain. The prospective study material was composed of cDNA or gDNA derived from T cells, B-cell-depleted T cells, or PBMCs. Deeply sampled blood TCRbeta repertoires from subjects exposed to, actively infected with, or recovered from COVID-19 were included in the dataset. The repertoires were made available in a free public database intended to serve as a resource for research on the immune response to SARS-CoV-2. The samples were drawn from the first 160 participants of the ongoing ImmuneRACE study and from 1,254 subjects provided by 6 global collaborators. A de-identified subject ID, COVID-19 status, age in years and sex were almost always included in the sample metadata. Where available, HLA class I and class II types were taken from metadata supplied by the sample provider and were not determined by assay-based typing.

Study-level results and caveats: The amount of clinical and demographic metadata varied by source and participant and was provided uncurated.

The immunoSEQ Assay, a bias-controlled multiplex PCR, was used to amplify TCRbeta CDR3 regions from genomic DNA. Under the source paper's analysis protocol: Nucleated cell counts per sample were estimated from amplification of reference gene primers within the assay. Sequence reads were collapsed and filtered to measure the absolute abundance of every unique TCRbeta CDR3 rearrangement. Productive Simpson clonality was computed per sample as the square root of Simpson's diversity index over productive rearrangements. In TCRdb, the immuneACCESS table is reduced to in-frame sequences with V and J assigned. These tables do not hold every clone; where another copy was compared, an unresolved V gene accounts for under half, and the others remain unexplained. V, J and clone size reflect that table, while D and trimming were determined from the DNA. The sample table contains roughly 100,000 clones; only one count was recorded for around 66% of them. The top ten clones comprise around 6.3% of the sample.

This TCR came from a man older than 75 with acute or convalescent COVID-19. Rearrangement joined TRBV28 to TRBJ2-2, and TRBD2 matches 9 of the central bases. Input material: peripheral blood. In nucleotide form, the sequence is TGTGCCAGCAGTCCTGGGACTAGCTCCGGGGAGCTGTTTTTT. Its protein reads: CASSPGTSSGELFF. The CDR3 plus the reference TRBV28 and TRBJ2-2 genes for the other parts give the full variable domain: DVKVTQSSRYLVKRTGEKVFLECVQDMDHENMFWYRQDPGLGLRLIYFSYDVKMKEKGDIPEGYSVSREKKERFSLILESASTNQTSMYLCASSPGTSSGELFFGEGSRLTVL.